This T cell receptor beta chain emerged from a study of blood T cell repertoires in COVID-19. Study as a whole: Sites across the United States, Italy and Spain contributed samples from acute and convalescent COVID-19. The analysed material was cDNA or gDNA that came from T cells, B-cell-depleted T cells, or PBMCs.

As originally analysed: Amplification from reference gene primers served as the basis for estimated nucleated cell counts. Libraries were prepared by immunoSEQ multiplex PCR; TCRdb keeps only in-frame clonotypes and omits some of them. V and J calls and clone size come straight from that table; D and trimming were deduced from the DNA. The sample shows about 150,000 clones, 84% of them seen only once. Germline V gives CDR1 LGHDT, CDR2 YNNKEL (reference sequence). The length of the CDR3 is 14 residues. The V and J ends lost 4 bases and 1 base respectively, with 10 bases between them. The origin of this receptor is a human donor in a cohort sampled during active COVID-19. The chain employs TRBV3-1 (or the pseudogene TRBV3-2) and TRBJ2-5; TRBD2 is a possible D gene (6 bases). Sequenced material: peripheral blood. CDR3 amino acids: CASSPSGGQETQYF. CDR3 DNA: TGTGCCAGCAGCCCCTCCGGGGGCCAAGAGACCCAGTACTTC.